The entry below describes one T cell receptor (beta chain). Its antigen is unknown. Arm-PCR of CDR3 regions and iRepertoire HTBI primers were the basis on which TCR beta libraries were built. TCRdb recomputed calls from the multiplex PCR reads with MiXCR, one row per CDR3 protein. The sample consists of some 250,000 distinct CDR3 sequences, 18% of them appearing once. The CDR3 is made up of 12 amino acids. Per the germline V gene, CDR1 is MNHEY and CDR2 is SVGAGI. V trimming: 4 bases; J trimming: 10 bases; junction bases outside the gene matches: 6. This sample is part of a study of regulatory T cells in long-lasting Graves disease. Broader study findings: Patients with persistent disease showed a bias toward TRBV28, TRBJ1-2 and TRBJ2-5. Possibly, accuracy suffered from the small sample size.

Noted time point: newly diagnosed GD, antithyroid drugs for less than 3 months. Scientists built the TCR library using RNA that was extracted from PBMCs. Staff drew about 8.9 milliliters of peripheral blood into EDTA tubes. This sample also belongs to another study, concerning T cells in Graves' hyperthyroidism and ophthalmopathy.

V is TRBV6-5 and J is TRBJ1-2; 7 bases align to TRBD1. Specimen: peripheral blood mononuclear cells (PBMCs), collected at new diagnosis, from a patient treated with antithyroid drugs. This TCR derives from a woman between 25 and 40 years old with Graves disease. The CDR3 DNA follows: TGTGCCAGCAGTTCAAGACAGGGAACCTACACCTTC. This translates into CASSSRQGTYTF.